This T cell receptor beta chain was observed in a study of response to subunit inactivated influenza vaccine. This CDR3 is 16 amino acids long. CDR1 SGHRS and CDR2 YFSETQ come from the germline V gene. The V end was cut by 7 bases, the J end by 0 bases, with 18 bases between. The study, taken as a whole, reports: After each seasonal influenza vaccination, few new T cells are recruited, the authors suggested.

Using its own MiXCR run on the RT-PCR reads, TCRdb lists one record per CDR3 protein. Of 200,000 to 250,000 distinct CDR3 sequences in the sample, 9% to 15% were seen once. At least ten counts were recorded for this clonotype. Its antigen is not identified. This sequence joins TRBV5-1 and TRBJ2-3; the D gene is possibly TRBD2 (6 bases). Sequences were derived from non-naive T cells sorted from PBMCs, sampled around two weeks before vaccination. This TCR was sampled from a man between 45 and 60 years old who received an inactivated influenza vaccine. CDR3 sequence: CASSSGVHSSTDTQYF. CDR3 nucleotides: TGCGCCAGCTCGTCGGGAGTGCATTCTAGCACAGATACGCAGTATTTT.